This T cell receptor (beta chain) was recovered during a study of blood T cells in healthy people across ages. Study-wide findings and caveats: Relative to aged donors, long-lived donors carried more naive CD4+ cells and displayed higher diversity.

Germline V CDR1 and CDR2: DFQATT, SNEGSKA (reference sequence). The CDR3 contains 14 residues. The use of a sample-barcoded 5' primer and a J-beta primer mix characterized a second PCR of roughly 7 to 11 cycles. TCRdb called the 5' RACE reads again in MiXCR, with one record for every CDR3 protein. The sample contains approximately 320,000 distinct CDR3 sequences, 25% to 30% of which appear only once. Turning to this clonotype: Its target is not known.

The source is a woman aged 70-85 years in good health. Sequencing was carried out using blood. This chain links TRBV20-1 with TRBJ2-5; D might be TRBD2 (6 bases). The J call is uncertain, as TRBJ2-7 better fits the DNA end. Written as DNA, the CDR3 is TGCAGTGCTAGAGATCTGGAGGGTCCCTACGAGCAGTACTTC. Translating gives CSARDLEGPYEQYF.